This TCR beta chain was documented in a study of OX40 agonist ivuxolimab in advanced cancers. For the wider study: Ivuxolimab, which targeted the costimulatory receptor OX40 (CD134), was an agonistic, fully human IgG2 monoclonal antibody. Intravenous ivuxolimab was administered to patients every 2 weeks at six dose levels: 0.01, 0.1, 0.3, 1.5, 3 and 10 mg/kg. Among the approximately 54 dose-escalation patients, about 19 had hepatocellular carcinoma, about 15 melanoma, 9 renal cell carcinoma and 9 head and neck cancer. A male proportion of under 85% and a mean age of approximately 60 years, ranging from roughly 20 to 80, were recorded for the dose-escalation cohort. Prior anti-PD-1, anti-PD-L1 or anti-CTLA-4 therapy was permitted, and checkpoint inhibitors had been received by approximately 39% of dose-escalation patients. Partial responses were achieved by three dose-escalation patients, of whom one had hepatocellular carcinoma and two had cutaneous melanoma. Peripheral TCRbeta sequencing was intended to test whether TCR sequence diversity was altered and clonal T-cell expansion was caused by ivuxolimab. The monotherapy dose-escalation portion (N ≈ 50 patients) of the phase I ivuxolimab trial is reported in the paper. Beyond this particular receptor, the publication reports: Partial responders in the 0.1-3.0 mg/kg groups had among the lowest normalized peripheral clonal expansion, especially among CD8+ T cells. After ivuxolimab, expanded clones were on average more numerous among CD8+ T cells than among CD4+ T cells. Clonal expansion of both CD4+ and CD8+ blood T cells was observed from baseline to week 6 at doses 0.1 to 3.0 mg/kg. The antigen specificity of the peripheral T cells that underwent clonal expansion was not determined. Low levels of normalized T-cell clonal expansion were also shown by some nonresponding patients.

Worth noting for this clone: The target of this receptor is not known. Base qualities are not at hand, and no much larger clone is one base apart.

The CDR3 contains 16 residues, cysteine and phenylalanine counted. Kept here is only the CDR3 DNA, which spans 48 bases and is read in frame from base 1. The germline V gene (reference sequence) specifies SGHNT as CDR1 and YYREEE as CDR2. Deletion took 0 bases off V and 5 bases off J, with a span of 14 bases between the germline ends. Genomic DNA was extracted from sorted cells for sequencing of the TCRbeta CDR3 region. The immunoSEQ Assay was used to sequence the TCRbeta CDR3 regions. In TCRdb, the immuneACCESS table is reduced to in-frame sequences with V and J assigned. These tables do not hold every clone; where another copy was compared, an unresolved V gene accounts for under half, and the others remain unexplained. In this sample the table shows about 40,000 clones, roughly 82% of which occur a single time. The biggest ten clones account for about 2% of the sample. Patients with autoimmune disease history or receiving systemic immunosuppression were excluded from the trial. Peripheral blood for TCR sequencing was collected from all dose cohorts at baseline, on cycle 4 day 1, and on cycle 7 day 1. Samples were obtained from an open-label, multicenter, first-in-human phase I dose-escalation trial of ivuxolimab. The trial enrolled adults with locally advanced or metastatic head and neck squamous cell, hepatocellular, melanoma or renal cell carcinoma. Before TCR sequencing, CD4+ T cells and CD8+ T cells from peripheral blood were sorted into separate populations.

This receptor was obtained from an adult with an advanced solid tumor such as melanoma, head and neck, liver or kidney cancer. The chain is made from TRBV5-4 and TRBJ1-4; there is no confident call for the D gene. The material was CD4+ or CD8+ T cells sorted from blood, obtained in a trial of the OX40 agonist ivuxolimab. The CDR3 amino acid sequence is: CASSLGRVGVNEKLFF. The nucleotide sequence reads as follows: TGTGCCAGCAGCTTGGGTCGGGTAGGAGTCAATGAAAAACTGTTTTTT. Extended through the reference TRBV5-4 and TRBJ1-4 proteins, this CDR3 yields the full variable domain: ETGVTQSPTHLIKTRGQQVTLRCSSQSGHNTVSWYQQALGQGPQFIFQYYREEENGRGNFPPRFSGLQFPNYSSELNVNALELDDSALYLCASSLGRVGVNEKLFFGSGTQLSVL.